A selection of T cell receptor beta chains follows, all from one sample in a study of a mutant IDH1 vaccine in newly diagnosed glioma. Assay: immunoSEQ multiplex PCR; the TCRdb copy retains only in-frame clones and omits some. The table includes 50,000 to 70,000 clones, approximately 87% detected once. The antigens for these receptors are not known. The sample consisted of PBMCs, taken from a glioma patient whose treatment included an IDH1 peptide vaccine. The receptors were sampled from a man between 35 and 55 years old with glioma. The CDR3 runs from the conserved cysteine through the conserved F or W. A D gene is named only where the DNA matches it firmly. The size field is filled for only some rows; it gives once, few, many or a size class.

TRBV7-9,-,TRBJ1-3,-,CASSSSISGNTIYF,TGTGCCAGCAGCTCAAGCATATCTGGAAACACCATATATTTT
TRBV6-5,TRBD1,TRBJ1-2,-,CASSGQGASYTF,TGTGCCAGCAGCGGACAGGGCGCAAGCTACACCTTC
TRBV5-1,TRBD2,TRBJ2-3,-,CASSSSGSADTQYF,TGCGCCAGCAGCTCTAGCGGGAGTGCAGATACGCAGTATTTT
TRBV9,TRBD1,TRBJ1-2,few,CASTDRVNYGYTF,TGTGCCAGCACCGACAGGGTGAACTATGGCTACACCTTC
TRBV7-3,TRBD1,TRBJ2-3,-,CASSPWDRGSDTQYF,TGTGCCAGCAGCCCCTGGGACAGGGGTTCAGATACGCAGTATTTT
TRBV11-2,-,TRBJ1-2,once,CASSLNTNYGYTF,TGTGCCAGCAGCTTAAACACAAACTATGGCTACACCTTC
TRBV7-9,TRBD1,TRBJ2-7,once,CASSGRDRGPSYEQYF,TGTGCCAGCAGCGGACGGGACAGGGGGCCTTCCTACGAGCAGTACTTC
TRBV5-1,-,TRBJ2-7,-,CASSLLPGTSREQYF,TGCGCCAGCAGCTTGTTGCCGGGAACGAGTCGGGAGCAGTACTTC
TRBV9,-,TRBJ2-7,-,CASSVAAGYEQYF,TGTGCCAGCAGCGTAGCGGCTGGGTACGAGCAGTACTTC
TRBV2,TRBD1,TRBJ1-5,few,CASSRDRVFGSNQPQHF,TGTGCCAGCAGCCGGGACAGGGTGTTTGGGAGCAATCAGCCCCAGCATTTT
TRBV4-2,-,TRBJ2-2,-,CASTRAGLNTGELFF,TGTGCCAGCACCCGTGCCGGGTTAAACACCGGGGAGCTGTTTTTT
TRBV6-6,-,TRBJ2-3,-,CASSPNADTQYF,TGTGCCAGCAGCCCGAACGCAGATACGCAGTATTTT
TRBV18,-,TRBJ1-5,-,CASSPPEPGRPQHF,TGTGCCAGCTCACCACCAGAGCCGGGGAGGCCCCAGCATTTT
TRBV5-1,-,TRBJ2-2,-,CASGSRGENTGELFF,TGCGCCAGCGGGAGCAGGGGGGAGAACACCGGGGAGCTGTTTTTT
TRBV2,-,TRBJ1-5,-,CASSELGSSNQPQHF,TGTGCCAGCAGTGAACTGGGGTCAAGCAATCAGCCCCAGCATTTT